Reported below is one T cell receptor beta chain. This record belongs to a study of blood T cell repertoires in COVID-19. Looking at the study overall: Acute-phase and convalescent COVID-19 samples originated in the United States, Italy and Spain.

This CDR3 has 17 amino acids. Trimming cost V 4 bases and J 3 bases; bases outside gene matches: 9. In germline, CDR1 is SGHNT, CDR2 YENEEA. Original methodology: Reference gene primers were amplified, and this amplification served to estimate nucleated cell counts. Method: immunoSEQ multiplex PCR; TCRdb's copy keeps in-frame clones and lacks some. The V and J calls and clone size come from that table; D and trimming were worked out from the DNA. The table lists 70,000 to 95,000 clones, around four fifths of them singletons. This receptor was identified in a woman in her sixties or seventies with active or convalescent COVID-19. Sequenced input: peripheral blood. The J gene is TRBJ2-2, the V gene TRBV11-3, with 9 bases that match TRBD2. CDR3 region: CASSWGQRGAYTGELFF. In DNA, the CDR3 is TGTGCCAGCAGCTGGGGGCAGCGGGGGGCGTACACCGGGGAGCTGTTTTTT.